This T cell receptor beta chain was obtained from a study of neurological immune-mediated disorders (dated by TCRdb to between 2018 and 2020). Background for the entire study: Using UMI-based sequencing, the study compared peripheral blood TCR-beta repertoires from patients with HTLV-I-associated myelopathy (HAM/TSP), patients with multiple sclerosis, and healthy controls. The 106 TCR-beta libraries included longitudinal samples, technical triplicates and paired sorted CD4+ and CD8+ T-cell subsets alongside PBMC samples. The cohort was made up of 68 subjects, consisting of 15 or so HAM/TSP patients, 34 multiple sclerosis patients and some 20 healthy controls. Here is what the overall study found, with its caveats: No identical CDR3 amino acid sequences were shared among expanded clones across subjects, suggesting private TCR-beta repertoires in all groups. TCR clonal expansion was highest in HAM/TSP patients and lowest in MS patients, with MS patients falling below even healthy controls.

This clonotype showed up many times. Its antigen is not yet known. Base qualities are not provided; no much larger clone lies one nucleotide away. The healthy controls were volunteers from a blood bank in Maryland, USA. Unsorted PBMC libraries were generated from 2 million PBMCs stored in RNAlater at -80 °C until RNA extraction. Peripheral blood was subjected to Ficoll-Hypaque density gradient centrifugation to isolate PBMCs, which were then cryopreserved in liquid nitrogen. Counted from cysteine to phenylalanine, this CDR3 has 17 amino acids. The read is trimmed to its CDR3 DNA, 51 bases read in frame from base 1. CDR1 and CDR2, per the germline V gene, are SNHLY and FYNNEI. V was cut back by 7 bases and J by 0 bases, leaving a gap of 16 bases between them. cDNA synthesis used template-switch 5'RACE with a primer carrying a 10-nucleotide random unique molecular identifier tagging each TCR transcript. Every sequencing run covered 15-18 subjects and yielded more than 180 million TCR-beta sequences. The RNeasy kit was used for extraction of total RNA. TCR-beta VDJ regions were amplified with primers for the TCR constant region and the 5'RACE anchor, using the KAPA Real-time Library Amplification kit. A first PCR added sample indexes and Illumina adaptors, after which a second PCR increased the library yield. The roughly 650 bp TCR product was size-selected on a 2% E-gel SizeSelection system after Ampure bead purification. Before pooling, library quality was assessed on a Bioanalyzer, concentration was determined with Qubit, and library quantification was performed with the Kapa Library Quantification kit. Libraries were sequenced paired-end 2 x 150 bp on an Illumina HiSeq 2500. To increase sequence diversity, about 24-32% phiX was spiked into each library pool. Per the authors' processing: The UMI-based MiGEC pipeline processed quality-filtered reads and removed over 75% of raw TCR sequences during error correction. VDJ genes were aligned to IMGT germline references, and each clonotype was defined by a unique CDR3 amino acid sequence together with V-J genes. VDJtools evaluated clonal expansion, Shannon diversity and CDR3 relatedness (CalcPairwiseDistances, ClusterSamples); CLCbio workbench built phylogenetic trees. Using coefficient-of-variation modelling across technical triplicates, the study counted a clone as expanded if it had at least 8 unique UMIs. The raw public data were reprocessed by TCRdb itself: fastp quality trimming at Q25, MiXCR clonotype calling, in-frame beta chains only. CDR3 protein sequences are deduplicated, and each keeps its most common genes and DNA. In this record, the V and J calls reflect TCRdb's handling and not the investigators' own analysis. This sample gives some 29,000 distinct CDR3 sequences in total; 12% of them show up just once. 5% to 6% of the sample comes from the top ten.

This TCR was recovered from a woman in her fifties or sixties in good health. This chain joins TRBV2 to TRBJ2-6; 6 matching bases give a weak D call of TRBD2. The sample comprised PBMCs. The sequence in DNA is TGTGCCAGCACACCGCGGGGCCGGGTCTCTGGGGCCAACGTCCTGACTTTC. Translated, this is CASTPRGRVSGANVLTF.